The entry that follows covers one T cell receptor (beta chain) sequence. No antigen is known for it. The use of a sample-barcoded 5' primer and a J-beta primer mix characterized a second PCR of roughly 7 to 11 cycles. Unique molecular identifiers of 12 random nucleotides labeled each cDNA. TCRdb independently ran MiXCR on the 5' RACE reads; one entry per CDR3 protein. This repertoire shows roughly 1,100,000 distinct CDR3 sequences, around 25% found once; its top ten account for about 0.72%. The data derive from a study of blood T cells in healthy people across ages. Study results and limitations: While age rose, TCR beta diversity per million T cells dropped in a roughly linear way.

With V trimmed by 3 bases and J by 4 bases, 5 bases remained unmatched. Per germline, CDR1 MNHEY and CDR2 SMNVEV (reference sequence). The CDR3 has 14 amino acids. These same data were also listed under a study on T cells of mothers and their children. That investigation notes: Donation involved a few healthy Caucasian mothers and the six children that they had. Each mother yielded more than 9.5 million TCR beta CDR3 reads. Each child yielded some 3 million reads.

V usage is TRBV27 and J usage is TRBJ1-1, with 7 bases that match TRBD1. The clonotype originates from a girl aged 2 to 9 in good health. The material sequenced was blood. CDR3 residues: CASSFAQGFTEAFF. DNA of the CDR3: TGTGCCAGCAGTTTTGCACAGGGGTTCACTGAAGCTTTCTTT.